This passage covers 23 T cell receptor beta chains from one sample sequenced in a study of T cells in Graves' hyperthyroidism and ophthalmopathy. Amplified TCR beta CDR3 regions came from RNA transcripts. HTBI primers were used for first-round RT-PCR of the TCR CDR3. MiXCR, applied by TCRdb to the multiplex PCR reads, yields one record per CDR3 protein. In the table there are about 720,000 distinct CDR3 sequences, about a sixth of which are singletons. Specimen: blood. These receptors all stem from a man between 18 and 35 years old with Graves' hyperthyroidism.

This clonotype was detected a few times. This CDR3 reads CASSLVAGKDEQFF. The CDR3 DNA is TGTGCCAGCAGCTTAGTAGCAGGGAAGGATGAGCAGTTCTTC. This rearrangement joins TRBV11-2 to TRBJ2-1; possible D gene TRBD1, 5 bases. The CDR3 totals 14 residues. Germline-derived CDR1 and CDR2 are SGHAT and FQNNGV. The V gene lost 1 base and the J gene lost 8 bases, with 12 bases spanning the gap. Full variable domain (rest looked up from reference TRBV11-2 and TRBJ2-1): EAGVAQSPRYKIIEKRQSVAFWCNPISGHATLYWYQQILGQGPKLLIQFQNNGVVDDSQLPKDRFSAERLKGVDSTLKIQPAKLEDSAVYLCASSLVAGKDEQFFGPGTRLTVL.

In its sample, this clonotype was seen many times. This sequence joins TRBV28 and TRBJ2-7, with D unresolved. Germline CDR1 reads MDHEN; CDR2 reads SYDVKM. The CDR3 extends over 13 amino acids. V was cut by 2 bases and J by 3 bases, with 8 bases left in between. CDR3 in DNA: TGTGCCAGCAGTTTACACAGAGGCTACGAGCAGTACTTC. Its translation: CASSLHRGYEQYF.

This clonotype has only a few counts. The V and J genes are TRBV5-1 and TRBJ2-1; 15 bases are a match to TRBD2. J was trimmed by 5 bases and V by 0 bases; bases with no gene match: 9. This CDR3 is 19 amino acids long. Germline V gene data show CDR1 as SGHRS and CDR2 as YFSETQ. In DNA form, the CDR3 reads TGCGCCAGCAGCTTGGGACGGACTAGCGGGAGGGCGAGGGACAATGAGCAGTTCTTC. This sequence encodes CASSLGRTSGRARDNEQFF.

This clonotype was observed many times. This rearrangement joins TRBV6-2 or TRBV6-3 to TRBJ1-5; TRBD1 aligns across 9 bases. CDR1 MNHEY and CDR2 SVGEGT come from the germline V gene. The CDR3 totals 15 residues. The ends lost 10 bases at V and 3 bases at J; junction bases unmatched: 10. The CDR3 protein is CAIKDRGIPNQPQHF. The CDR3 bases are TGTGCCATCAAGGACAGGGGCATTCCCAATCAGCCCCAGCATTTT.

This clonotype was counted between two and nine times. The rearrangement links TRBV12-3 or TRBV12-4 to TRBJ2-2, with 11 bases lining up with TRBD2. Trimming at V came to 5 bases and at J to 4 bases, leaving 9 bases not matched to a gene. CDR3 size: 17 residues. The CDR3 coding sequence is TGTGCCAGCAGTCCTCCCCTAGCGGGAGGACGCACCGGGGAGCTGTTTTTT. It is translated as CASSPPLAGGRTGELFF.

This chain connects TRBV15 to TRBJ2-1; D may match TRBD1 or TRBD2 (7 bases each). The CDR3 spans 13 residues. The V end was cut by 6 bases, the J end by 8 bases, with 14 bases between. CDR1 LNHNV and CDR2 YYDKDF come from the germline V gene (reference sequence). The CDR3 sequence: CATSTGEGHEQFF. CDR3 bases: TGTGCCACCAGTACAGGGGAGGGCCATGAGCAGTTCTTC. Full variable domain (remainder filled in from reference TRBV15 and TRBJ2-1): DAMVIQNPRYQVTQFGKPVTLSCSQTLNHNVMYWYQQKSSQAPKLLFHYYDKDFNNEADTPDNFQSRRPNTSFCFLDIRSPGLGDTAMYLCATSTGEGHEQFFGPGTRLTVL.

The genes are TRBV19 and TRBJ2-7; 8 bases align to TRBD2. Germline CDR1 and CDR2: LNHDA and SQIVND (reference sequence). The CDR3 contains 15 residues. Losses at the gene ends were 4 bases for V and 1 base for J; bases not matched to a gene: 6. The CDR3 region has the DNA TGTGCCAGTAGTACGGGGGGGGGAGCGTCCTACGAGCAGTACTTC. Encoded protein: CASSTGGGASYEQYF.

This clonotype was seen many times. The genes are TRBV7-8 and TRBJ2-7, with 9 positions matching TRBD2. V lost 0 bases and J lost 3; bases outside the gene matches: 9. In germline, CDR1 is SGHVS, CDR2 FQNEAQ. The length of the CDR3 is 17 residues. CDR3 sequence (DNA): TGTGCCAGCAGCTTAGCGGGGGAAGCGGGAGGAAGCTACGAGCAGTACTTC. It is translated as CASSLAGEAGGSYEQYF.

This clonotype came up a few times. This chain uses TRBV19 with TRBJ2-2, with TRBD2 matching 10 bases. The V gene end was trimmed by 11 bases and the J gene end by 3 bases; junction bases not matched to a gene: 9. The V gene's germline CDR1 is LNHDA and CDR2 SQIVND (reference sequence). The CDR3 spans 15 residues. The CDR3, as DNA: TGTGCCTCGACGCGGCTAGCGGGAGACACCGGGGAGCTGTTTTTT. Residues: CASTRLAGDTGELFF. Full variable domain (missing parts from reference TRBV19 and TRBJ2-2): DGGITQSPKYLFRKEGQNVTLSCEQNLNHDAMYWYRQDPGQGLRLIYYSQIVNDFQKGDIAEGYSVSREKKESFPLTVTSAQKNPTAFYLCASTRLAGDTGELFFGEGSRLTVL.

This clonotype came up many times. The chain is built from TRBV12-3 or TRBV12-4 and TRBJ2-7; perhaps TRBD2 as D (5 bases). Deletions cut 0 bases from V and 0 bases from J, with 9 bases between. This CDR3 has 15 residues. CDR3: CASSLASGISYEQYF. The CDR3 DNA reads TGTGCCAGCAGTTTAGCTTCGGGAATCTCCTACGAGCAGTACTTC.

This clonotype has only a few counts. V gene TRBV28 combines with J gene TRBJ1-1; perhaps TRBD1 as D (6 bases). The germline V gene encodes CDR1 MDHEN and CDR2 SYDVKM. V gave up 5 bases and J gave up 2 bases, with 15 bases separating them. The CDR3 spans 15 residues. CDR3 DNA sequence: TGTGCCAGCAGTCCCTCAAGGGGGGCAAACACTGAAGCTTTCTTT. Its translation: CASSPSRGANTEAFF. The variable domain in full, with the rest retrieved from reference TRBV28 and TRBJ1-1, is DVKVTQSSRYLVKRTGEKVFLECVQDMDHENMFWYRQDPGLGLRLIYFSYDVKMKEKGDIPEGYSVSREKKERFSLILESASTNQTSMYLCASSPSRGANTEAFFGQGTRLTVV.

Many counts were recorded for this clonotype. J is TRBJ2-7 and V is TRBV20-1; D uncertain. The CDR3 runs to 11 residues. Germline V lookup: CDR1 DFQATT, CDR2 SNEGSKA (reference sequence). The chain's CDR3 is CRARTNYEQYF. The CDR3 DNA sequence: TGCAGAGCCAGGACCAACTACGAGCAGTACTTC.

There are a few counts of this clonotype. The rearrangement links TRBV15 to TRBJ1-3; D remains unclear. The V end was cut by 5 bases, the J end by 2 bases, with 10 bases between. CDR3 size: 14 residues. Per the germline V gene, CDR1 is LNHNV and CDR2 is YYDKDF (reference sequence). The CDR3 DNA follows: TGTGCCACCAGCGGTCATAGGGCTGGAAACACCATATATTTT. It encodes CATSGHRAGNTIYF.

This clonotype was counted ten times or more. V is TRBV7-2 and J is TRBJ2-4; 10 bases agree with TRBD2. Germline CDR1 SGHTA, CDR2 FQGNSA. V lost 0 bases, J lost 7 bases, and 6 bases stayed unmatched. This CDR3 is built from 16 residues. The chain's CDR3 is CASSLAGSGRINIQYF. Here the CDR3 DNA reads TGTGCCAGCAGCTTAGCTGGTAGCGGGAGGATTAACATTCAGTACTTC.

This clonotype was recorded many times. The chain uses TRBV24-1 and TRBJ2-3; 7 bases are a match to TRBD1. This CDR3 contains 15 residues. From germline, CDR1 is KGHDR and CDR2 SFDVKD. The V segment lost 3 bases and the J segment 5 bases; nucleotides outside the gene matches: 7. CDR3 sequence reads: CATSDRAYRGDTQYF. The CDR3 bases are TGTGCCACCAGTGATCGGGCCTACAGGGGAGATACGCAGTATTTT.

This rearrangement joins TRBV20-1 to TRBJ2-7; 7 bases align to TRBD2. V shed 4 bases and J 0 bases; nucleotides not matched to a gene: 12. The CDR3 extends over 16 amino acids. From germline, CDR1 is DFQATT and CDR2 SNEGSKA (reference sequence). The CDR3 coding sequence is TGCAGTGCTATGGGGGAGGGCCCCGGTAGCTCCTACGAGCAGTACTTC. Protein sequence: CSAMGEGPGSSYEQYF.

This clonotype was found many times. This chain uses TRBV30 with TRBJ2-4, with 11 nucleotides matching TRBD1. Germline CDR1 GTSNPN, CDR2 SVGIG (reference sequence). With V trimmed by 3 bases and J by 2 bases, 6 bases remained unmatched. This CDR3 has 16 residues. This chain's CDR3 is CAWRKGTGGSKNIQYF. Written as DNA, the CDR3 is TGTGCCTGGAGGAAGGGGACAGGGGGATCCAAAAACATTCAGTACTTC.

In this sample, this clonotype turned up many times. This chain connects TRBV28 to TRBJ2-7; 7 bases line up with TRBD1. Germline CDR1 MDHEN, CDR2 SYDVKM. V lost 5 bases, J lost 3 bases, and 1 base stayed unmatched. This CDR3 contains 12 residues. The CDR3 DNA is TGTGCCAGCAGTCAGGGGGTCTACGAGCAGTACTTC. It translates to CASSQGVYEQYF.

Ten or more counts support this clonotype. The chain employs TRBV28 and TRBJ2-7, with 9 bases fitting TRBD2. CDR3 length: 15 amino acids. CDR1 and CDR2 from the germline V gene are MDHEN and SYDVKM. After removal of 1 base from V and 5 bases from J, the junction contained 6 bases not matched to a gene. The CDR3 spells CASSLSGSGRNEQYF. The DNA for the CDR3 is TGTGCCAGCAGTTTATCCGGTAGCGGGAGAAACGAGCAGTACTTC.

The sample holds a few counts of this clonotype. J is TRBJ2-5 and V is TRBV20-1, with D perhaps matching TRBD2 (5 bases). Trimming removed 5 bases at V and 4 bases at J, with 17 bases between. The germline CDR1 and CDR2 sequences are DFQATT and SNEGSKA (reference sequence). The CDR3 runs 14 residues. The CDR3 protein is CSALGNPLIETQYF. CDR3 in DNA: TGCAGTGCTCTCGGGAACCCTCTCATAGAGACCCAGTACTTC.

This clonotype was counted many times. The gene calls are TRBV18 and TRBJ2-1; TRBD1 aligns across 8 bases. The CDR3 totals 14 residues. CDR1 KGHSH and CDR2 LQKENI come from the germline V gene. V lost 5 bases to trimming and J lost 4 bases; unmatched junction nucleotides: 4. Here the CDR3 reads CASSATGVYNEQFF. In DNA, the CDR3 is TGTGCCAGCTCAGCGACAGGGGTGTACAATGAGCAGTTCTTC.

This clonotype was detected ten times or more. This rearrangement joins TRBV7-8 to TRBJ2-1, with TRBD1 identical over 9 bases. CDR1 and CDR2 (germline): SGHVS, FQNEAQ. The CDR3 has 16 amino acids. V lost 11 bases and J lost 1; bases outside the gene matches: 12. The CDR3, as DNA: TGTGCCTCCTACGGACAGGGGTTTAATTCCTACAATGAGCAGTTCTTC. The encoded protein is CASYGQGFNSYNEQFF.

On this clonotype: A read error may explain this, as a much larger clone is one base away. The chain recombines TRBV12-3 or TRBV12-4 with TRBJ2-7, with D unclear. The CDR3 is 13 residues long. The V end lost 8 bases, the J end lost 3 bases, and 14 bases lay between the germline ends. The CDR3 DNA reads TGTGCCAGCGGCCTACTGCGCAACTACGAGCAGTACTTC. Protein: CASGLLRNYEQYF.